This entry features one T cell receptor (beta chain) sequence. The antigen remains undetermined. The CDR3 contains 15 residues. The V gene end was trimmed by 2 bases and the J gene end by 5 bases; junction bases not matched to a gene: 4. Germline CDR1 MNHEY, CDR2 SVGAGI. These data belong to a study of identical twins. TCRdb processed the 5' RACE reads anew with MiXCR; each CDR3 protein has one entry. The table has under 350,000 distinct CDR3 sequences, around 9.7% seen once. The study's findings and limits: Rather than following the same donors, the conclusions depended on cross-sectional statistical analysis. A lower insertion count was a feature of abundant cord blood beta clonotypes, with no such feature in memory repertoires.

This same sample was also part of a study on yellow fever vaccine responses in identical twins.

The sample was CD8+ T cells sorted from blood. The sequence came from a woman aged 18-29 years in good health. This chain uses TRBV6-5 with TRBJ2-2; TRBD1 matches 8 bases. The CDR3, as DNA: TGTGCCAGCAGTTACCAGGGGGCATGGACCGGGGAGCTGTTTTTT. This codes for CASSYQGAWTGELFF.